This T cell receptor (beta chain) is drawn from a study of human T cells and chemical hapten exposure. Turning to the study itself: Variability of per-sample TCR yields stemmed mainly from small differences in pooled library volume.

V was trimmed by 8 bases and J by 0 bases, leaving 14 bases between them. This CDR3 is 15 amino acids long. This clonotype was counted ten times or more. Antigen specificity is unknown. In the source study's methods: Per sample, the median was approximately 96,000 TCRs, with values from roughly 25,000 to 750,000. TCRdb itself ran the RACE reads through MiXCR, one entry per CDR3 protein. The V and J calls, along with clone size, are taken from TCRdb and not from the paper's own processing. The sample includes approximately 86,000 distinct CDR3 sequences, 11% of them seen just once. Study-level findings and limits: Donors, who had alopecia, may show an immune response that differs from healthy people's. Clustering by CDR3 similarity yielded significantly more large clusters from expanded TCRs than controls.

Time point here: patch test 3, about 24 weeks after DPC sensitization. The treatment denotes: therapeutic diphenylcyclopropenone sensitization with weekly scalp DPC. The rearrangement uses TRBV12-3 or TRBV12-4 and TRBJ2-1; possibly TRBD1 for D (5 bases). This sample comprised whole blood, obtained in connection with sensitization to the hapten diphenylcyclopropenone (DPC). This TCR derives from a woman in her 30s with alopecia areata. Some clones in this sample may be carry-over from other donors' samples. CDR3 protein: CASSLGRASYNEQFF. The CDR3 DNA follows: TGTGCCAGCTCCTTAGGCAGGGCCTCCTACAATGAGCAGTTCTTC.